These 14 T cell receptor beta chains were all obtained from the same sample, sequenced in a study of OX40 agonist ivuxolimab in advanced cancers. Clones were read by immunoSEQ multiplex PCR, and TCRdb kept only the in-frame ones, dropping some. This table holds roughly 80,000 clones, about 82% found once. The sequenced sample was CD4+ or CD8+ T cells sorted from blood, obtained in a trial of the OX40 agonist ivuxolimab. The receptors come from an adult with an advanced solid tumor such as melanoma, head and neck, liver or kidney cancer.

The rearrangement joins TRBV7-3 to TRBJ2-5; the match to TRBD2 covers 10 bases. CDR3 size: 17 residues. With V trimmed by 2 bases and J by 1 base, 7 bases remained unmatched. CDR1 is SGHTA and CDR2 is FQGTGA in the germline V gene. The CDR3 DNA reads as TGTGCCAGCAGCTTACAGGGTAGCGGGAGGACCCAAGAGACCCAGTACTTC. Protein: CASSLQGSGRTQETQYF.

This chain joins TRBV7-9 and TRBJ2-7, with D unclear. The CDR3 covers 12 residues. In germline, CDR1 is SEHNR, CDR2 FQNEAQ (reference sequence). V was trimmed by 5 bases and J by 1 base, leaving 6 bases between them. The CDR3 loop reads CASSTQSYEQYF. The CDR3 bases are TGTGCCAGCAGCACCCAATCCTACGAGCAGTACTTC.

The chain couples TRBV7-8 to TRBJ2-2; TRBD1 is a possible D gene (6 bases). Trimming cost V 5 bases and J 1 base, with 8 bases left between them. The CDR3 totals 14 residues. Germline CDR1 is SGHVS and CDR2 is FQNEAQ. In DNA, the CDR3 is TGTGCCAGCAGCCGGACAGTGAACACCGGGGAGCTGTTTTTT. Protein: CASSRTVNTGELFF.

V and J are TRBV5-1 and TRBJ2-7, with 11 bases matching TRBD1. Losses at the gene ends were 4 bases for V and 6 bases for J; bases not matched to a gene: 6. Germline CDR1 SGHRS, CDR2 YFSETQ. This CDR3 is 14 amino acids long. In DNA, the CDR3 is TGCGCCAGCAGCAAGGGACAGGGGGGTTTCGAGCAGTACTTC. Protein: CASSKGQGGFEQYF.

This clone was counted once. The chain's CDR3 is CASSLADGAAYEQYF. Here the CDR3 DNA reads TGCGCCAGCAGCTTGGCCGACGGCGCCGCCTACGAGCAGTACTTC. The chain joins TRBV5-1 to TRBJ2-7; D unclear. Germline V gene lookup returns CDR1 SGHRS and CDR2 YFSETQ. The V end was cut by 0 bases, the J end by 2 bases, with 12 bases between. This CDR3 contains 15 residues.

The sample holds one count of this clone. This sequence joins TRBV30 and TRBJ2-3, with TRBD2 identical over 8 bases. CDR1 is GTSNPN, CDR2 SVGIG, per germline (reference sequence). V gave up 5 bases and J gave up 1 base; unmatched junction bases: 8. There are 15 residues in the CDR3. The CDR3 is CAWRGGAGGTDTQYF. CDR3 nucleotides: TGTGCCTGGCGGGGGGGGGCAGGGGGCACAGATACGCAGTATTTT.

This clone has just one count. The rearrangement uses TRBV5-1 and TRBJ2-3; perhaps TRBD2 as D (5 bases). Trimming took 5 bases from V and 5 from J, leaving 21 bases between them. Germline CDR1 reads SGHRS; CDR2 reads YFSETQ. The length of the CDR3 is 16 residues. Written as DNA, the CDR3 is TGCGCCAGCAGAGCGGTGGGCACCGGAGGTATAGATACGCAGTATTTT. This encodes CASRAVGTGGIDTQYF.

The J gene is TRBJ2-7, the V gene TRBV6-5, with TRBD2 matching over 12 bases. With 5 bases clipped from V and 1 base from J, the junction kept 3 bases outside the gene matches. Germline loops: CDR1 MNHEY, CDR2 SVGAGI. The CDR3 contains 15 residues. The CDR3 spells CASSPGTSGSYEQYF. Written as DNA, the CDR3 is TGTGCCAGCAGTCCCGGGACTAGCGGGTCCTACGAGCAGTACTTC.

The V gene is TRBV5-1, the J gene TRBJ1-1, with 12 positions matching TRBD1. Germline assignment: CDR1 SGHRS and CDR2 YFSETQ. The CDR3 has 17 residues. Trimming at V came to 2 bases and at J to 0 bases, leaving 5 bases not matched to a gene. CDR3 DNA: TGCGCCAGCAGCTTCTCCGGGACAGGGGGCATGAACACTGAAGCTTTCTTT. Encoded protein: CASSFSGTGGMNTEAFF.

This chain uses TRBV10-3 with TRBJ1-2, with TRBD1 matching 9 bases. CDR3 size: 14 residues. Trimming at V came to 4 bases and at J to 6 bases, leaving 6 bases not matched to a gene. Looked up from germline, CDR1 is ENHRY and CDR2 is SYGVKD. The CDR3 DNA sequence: TGTGCCATCAGTGTAGGGGACAGGGAGCATGGCTACACCTTC. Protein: CAISVGDREHGYTF.

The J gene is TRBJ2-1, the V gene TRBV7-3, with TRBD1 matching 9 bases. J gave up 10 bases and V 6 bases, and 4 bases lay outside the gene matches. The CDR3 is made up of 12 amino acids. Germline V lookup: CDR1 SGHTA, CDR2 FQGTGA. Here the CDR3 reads CASSPTGGEQFF. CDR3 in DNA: TGTGCCAGCAGTCCTACAGGGGGCGAGCAGTTCTTC.

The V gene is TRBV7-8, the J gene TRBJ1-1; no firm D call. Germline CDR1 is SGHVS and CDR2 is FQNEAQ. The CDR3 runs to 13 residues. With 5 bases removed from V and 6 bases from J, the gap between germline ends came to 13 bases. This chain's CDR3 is CASSPRAGPEAFF. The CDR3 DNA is TGTGCCAGCAGCCCAAGGGCAGGTCCTGAAGCTTTCTTT.

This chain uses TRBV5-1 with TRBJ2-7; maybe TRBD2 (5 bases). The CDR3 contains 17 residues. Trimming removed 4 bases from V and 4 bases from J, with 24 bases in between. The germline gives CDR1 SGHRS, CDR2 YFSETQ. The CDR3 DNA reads TGCGCCAGCAGCCGAGGAGGCATATACGGACTTTCTTACGAGCAGTACTTC. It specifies CASSRGGIYGLSYEQYF.

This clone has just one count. For the CDR3, the DNA is TGTGCCAGCAGCTCCCCTGGGAAGAATGAGCAGTTCTTC. It codes for CASSSPGKNEQFF. The chain recombines TRBV6-6 with TRBJ2-1, with D uncertain. The germline V and J ends were trimmed by 6 bases and 7 bases, with 13 bases remaining between them. CDR1 is MNHNY, CDR2 SVGAGI, per germline (reference sequence). The CDR3 contains 13 residues.